This T cell receptor (beta chain) came from a study of a mutant IDH1 vaccine in newly diagnosed glioma. Per germline, CDR1 GTSNPN and CDR2 SVGIG (reference sequence). CDR3 length equals 14 residues. V lost 3 bases to trimming and J lost 6 bases; unmatched junction nucleotides: 5. This sample's time point: week 23, last vaccination. It was 300 ug of mutant IDH1 20-mer peptide that made up each vaccine dose, given with topical imiquimod. As for this clone: Its cognate antigen is unknown.

Method: immunoSEQ multiplex PCR; TCRdb's copy keeps in-frame clones and lacks some. In the table there are 50,000 to 60,000 clones, approximately 80% of which are singletons. Sequencing was performed on PBMCs, taken from a glioma patient whose treatment included an IDH1 peptide vaccine. The source is a man between 35 and 55 years old with glioma. The rearrangement joins TRBV30 to TRBJ1-1; 12 bases map to TRBD1. This CDR3 reads CAWSPGQGAAEAFF. CDR3 DNA sequence: TGTGCCTGGAGCCCGGGACAGGGGGCCGCTGAAGCTTTCTTT.